The sequence of this TCR beta chain was determined in a study of Tregs in tolerant kidney transplant recipients (dated by TCRdb to the late 2010s). Regarding the research as a whole: The study applied TCRbeta sequencing to find donor-specific regulatory T cells before combined kidney and bone marrow transplantation and then followed those same cells after transplant. TCRbeta repertoire sequencing was used in a few healthy controls to compare several ways of expanding Tregs specific for an allogeneic donor.

Genomic DNA was extracted from sorted cells with the QIAGEN DNeasy Blood and Tissue Kit for TCRbeta CDR3 sequencing. High-throughput TCRbeta CDR3 sequencing, including PCR amplification with bias correction and internal controls, was performed commercially through immunoSEQ. The paper's processing steps were these. Unique productive TCRbeta sequences were defined by CDR3 nucleotide sequence where primers matched, otherwise by CDR3 amino acid sequence with Vbeta and Jbeta genes. Sorting error was corrected by removing sequences shared between sorted populations at a frequency ratio of 2:1 or less, and the remaining shared sequences were assigned to the higher population. A sequence counted as donor-reactive if, in CFSE-low cells, the sequence had a frequency of at least 0.01% and was expanded at least 5-fold compared with unstimulated cells. Repertoire divergence was quantified by Jensen-Shannon divergence calculated from the top 100 TCRbeta sequences ranked by frequency. For samples with multiple sequencing runs, sorting error was corrected in each run separately before the runs were combined. The table was pulled from immuneACCESS by TCRdb, which kept in-frame rearrangements only. Such tables lose some clones; where checked, under half of the loss comes from unresolved V genes, and the rest has no known cause. V and J calls and clone size are copied from that table; D and trimming were computed from the DNA. This sample lists tens of thousands of clones; roughly 84% were detected once. Approximately 4.8% of the sample rests with the top ten.

Overall results and qualifications from the work: The study was constrained by small patient numbers, and validation of the findings is required in larger populations and under other immunosuppression protocols. Expanding Tregs with activated donor B cells appeared to identify the most biologically relevant and donor-specific TCRbeta repertoire. Although technical replication error seemed to be minimal, the question of biological reproducibility was not addressed directly.

For CDR1 and CDR2, the germline V gene (reference sequence) lists SGHAT and FQDESV. The CDR3, cysteine through phenylalanine, is 16 amino acids long. This entry keeps only the CDR3 DNA: 48 bases, framed from base 1. V ends up 5 bases short and J 2 bases short, with an unmatched junction base count of 6. Unstimulated Tregs (CD4+CD25+CD127-), CD4+ non-Tregs (CD4+CD25-), CD4 and CD8 cells were FACS-sorted from thawed PBMCs. Healthy control blood came either as purchased buffy coats or from healthy volunteers. Healthy control blood was processed to PBMCs by Ficoll density gradient and cryopreserved, and patient PBMCs were collected before and after transplant. Details on this clone: No cognate antigen has been identified for it. No base-level quality is on record; no much larger clone is a single base apart.

The V and J genes are TRBV11-1 and TRBJ2-2; TRBD1 agrees with 9 junctional bases. Specimen: CD4+ T cells from blood. The clonotype originates from a human donor in good health. The DNA sequence reads TGTGCCAGCAGCAGCAGGACAGGGGTAAACACCGGGGAGCTGTTTTTT. Its protein is CASSSRTGVNTGELFF. Reference TRBV11-1 and TRBJ2-2 genes cover what lies past the CDR3, so the full variable domain is EAEVAQSPRYKITEKSQAVAFWCDPISGHATLYWYRQILGQGPELLVQFQDESVVDDSQLPKDRFSAERLKGVDSTLKIQPAELGDSAMYLCASSSRTGVNTGELFFGEGSRLTVL.